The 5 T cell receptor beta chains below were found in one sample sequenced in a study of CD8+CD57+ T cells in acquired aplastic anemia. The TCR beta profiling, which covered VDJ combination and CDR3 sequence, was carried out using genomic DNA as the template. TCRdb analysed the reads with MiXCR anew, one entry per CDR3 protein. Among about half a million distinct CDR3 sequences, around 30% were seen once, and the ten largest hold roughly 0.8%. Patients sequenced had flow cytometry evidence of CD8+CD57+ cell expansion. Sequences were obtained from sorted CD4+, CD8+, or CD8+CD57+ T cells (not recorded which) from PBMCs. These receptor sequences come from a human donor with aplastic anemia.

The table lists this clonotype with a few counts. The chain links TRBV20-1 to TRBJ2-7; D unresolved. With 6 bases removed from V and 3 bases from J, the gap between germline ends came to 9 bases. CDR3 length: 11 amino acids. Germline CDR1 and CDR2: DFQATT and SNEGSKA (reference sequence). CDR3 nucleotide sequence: TGCAGTGCCAGGTGGGGCTACGAGCAGTACTTC. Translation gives CSARWGYEQYF.

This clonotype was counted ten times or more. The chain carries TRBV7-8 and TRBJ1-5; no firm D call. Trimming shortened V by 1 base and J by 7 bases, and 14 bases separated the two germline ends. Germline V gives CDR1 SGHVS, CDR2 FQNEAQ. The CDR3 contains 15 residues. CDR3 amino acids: CASSLGGDTGQPQHF. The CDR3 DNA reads TGTGCCAGCAGCTTAGGGGGAGACACCGGACAGCCCCAGCATTTT.

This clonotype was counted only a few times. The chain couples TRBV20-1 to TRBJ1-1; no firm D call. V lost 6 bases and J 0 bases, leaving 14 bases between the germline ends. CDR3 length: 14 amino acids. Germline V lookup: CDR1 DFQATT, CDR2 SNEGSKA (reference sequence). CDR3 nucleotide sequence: TGCAGTGCCAGGATGGGTACTATGAACACTGAAGCTTTCTTT. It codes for CSARMGTMNTEAFF.

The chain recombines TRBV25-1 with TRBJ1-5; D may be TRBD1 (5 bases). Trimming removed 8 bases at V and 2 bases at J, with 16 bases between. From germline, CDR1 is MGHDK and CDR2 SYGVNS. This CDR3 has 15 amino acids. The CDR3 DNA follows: TGTGCCAGCTCAATGGACAATCTAGGCAATCAGCCCCAGCATTTT. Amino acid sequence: CASSMDNLGNQPQHF.

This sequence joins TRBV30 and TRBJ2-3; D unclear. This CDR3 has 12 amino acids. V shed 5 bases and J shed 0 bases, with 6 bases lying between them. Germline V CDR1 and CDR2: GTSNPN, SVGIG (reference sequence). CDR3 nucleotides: TGTGCCTGGCAGACTAGCACAGATACGCAGTATTTT. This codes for CAWQTSTDTQYF.